Below are 2 T cell receptor beta chains sequenced from a single sample in a study of a mutant IDH1 vaccine in newly diagnosed glioma. Their antigens remain unidentified. Data came from immunoSEQ multiplex PCR; TCRdb stores just in-frame clones and leaves some out. The repertoire has about 55,000 clones, roughly 80% of them found once; the top ten carry under 8%. Time point: week 23, last vaccination. A 20-mer mutant IDH1 peptide at 300 ug was injected subcutaneously with topical imiquimod. The input for sequencing was PBMCs, taken from a glioma patient whose treatment included an IDH1 peptide vaccine. These receptors all stem from a man between 40 and 49 years old with glioma.

This sequence joins TRBV4-1 and TRBJ2-3, with TRBD1 matching 11 bases. In germline, CDR1 is MGHRA, CDR2 YSYEKL. The CDR3 has 20 amino acids. J gave up 1 base and V 0 bases, and 12 bases lay outside the gene matches. The CDR3 sequence: CASSQDPGTGGLLGTDTQYF. CDR3 bases: TGCGCCAGCAGCCAAGATCCAGGGACAGGGGGGCTCTTAGGCACAGATACGCAGTATTTT.

V is TRBV19 and J is TRBJ1-1; possibly TRBD1 for D (6 bases). CDR1 and CDR2 (germline): LNHDA, SQIVND (reference sequence). The CDR3 is 15 residues long. V was cut by 4 bases and J by 1 base, with 13 bases left in between. The DNA of the CDR3 is TGTGCCAGTAGTAAGGCCGACAGGCCGAACACTGAAGCTTTCTTT. Translating it yields CASSKADRPNTEAFF.